What follows is one T cell receptor beta chain and its context. The data originate from a study of T cell clonotyping in hematopoietic cell transplantation. Trimming stripped 0 bases from V and 7 bases from J, with 12 bases between. CDR1 and CDR2 from the germline V gene are MGHRA and YSYEKL. There are 15 residues in the CDR3. Clones were read by immunoSEQ multiplex PCR, and TCRdb kept only the in-frame ones, dropping some. The sample has over 10,000 clones, about 70% seen once; the top ten hold about 14%. This TCR derives from a male patient aged 55 to 70 who had an allogeneic stem cell transplant from an unrelated donor, so the T cells may come from the graft donor. Some clones in this sample may be carry-over from other donors' samples. Sequencing used peripheral blood mononuclear cells, obtained 180 days after allogeneic stem cell transplant. The genes are TRBV4-1 and TRBJ2-2; D is uncertain. CDR3 sequence (DNA): TGCGCCAGCAGCCAAGACTCAGAGTTGGACGGGGAGCTGTTTTTT. Translation: CASSQDSELDGELFF.